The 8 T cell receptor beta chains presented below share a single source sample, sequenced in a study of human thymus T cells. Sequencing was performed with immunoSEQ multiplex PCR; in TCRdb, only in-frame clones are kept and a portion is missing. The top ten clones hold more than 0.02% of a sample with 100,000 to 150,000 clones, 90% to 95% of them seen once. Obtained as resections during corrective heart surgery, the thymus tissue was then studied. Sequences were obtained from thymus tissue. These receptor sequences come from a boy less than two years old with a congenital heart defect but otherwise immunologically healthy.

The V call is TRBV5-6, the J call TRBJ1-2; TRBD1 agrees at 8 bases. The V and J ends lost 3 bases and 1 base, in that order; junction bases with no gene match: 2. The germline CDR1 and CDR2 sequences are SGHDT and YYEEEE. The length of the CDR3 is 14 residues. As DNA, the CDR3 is TGTGCCAGCAGCTGGACAGGGAATAACTATGGCTACACCTTC. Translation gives CASSWTGNNYGYTF.

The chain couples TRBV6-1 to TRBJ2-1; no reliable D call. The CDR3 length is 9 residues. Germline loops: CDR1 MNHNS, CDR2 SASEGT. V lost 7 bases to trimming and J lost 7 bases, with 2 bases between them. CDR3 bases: TGTGCCAGCACAAATGAGCAGTTCTTC. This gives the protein CASTNEQFF.

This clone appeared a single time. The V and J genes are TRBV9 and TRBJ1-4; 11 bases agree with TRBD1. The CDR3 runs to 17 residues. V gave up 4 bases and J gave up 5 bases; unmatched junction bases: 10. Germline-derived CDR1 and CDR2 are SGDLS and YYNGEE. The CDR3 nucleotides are TGTGCCAGCAGCACACGGGGACAGGGGGAGTCAAATGAAAAACTGTTTTTT. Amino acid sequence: CASSTRGQGESNEKLFF.

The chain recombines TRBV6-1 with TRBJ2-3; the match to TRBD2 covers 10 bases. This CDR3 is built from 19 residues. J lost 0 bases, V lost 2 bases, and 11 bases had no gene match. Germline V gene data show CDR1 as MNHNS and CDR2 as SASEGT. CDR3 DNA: TGTGCCAGCAGTGAAAAGGTTAGCGGGGGGCGCCCTAGCACAGATACGCAGTATTTT. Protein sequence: CASSEKVSGGRPSTDTQYF.

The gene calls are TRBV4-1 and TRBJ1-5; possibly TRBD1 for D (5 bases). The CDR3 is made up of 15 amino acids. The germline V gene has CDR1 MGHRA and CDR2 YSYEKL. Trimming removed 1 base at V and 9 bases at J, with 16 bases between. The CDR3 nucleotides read TGCGCCAGCAGCCAAGTTTCCGACAGCCCGGGGCCCCAGCATTTT. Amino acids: CASSQVSDSPGPQHF.

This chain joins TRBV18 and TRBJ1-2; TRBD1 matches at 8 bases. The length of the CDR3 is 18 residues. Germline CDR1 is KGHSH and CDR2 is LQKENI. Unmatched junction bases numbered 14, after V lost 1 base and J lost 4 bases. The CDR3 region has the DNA TGTGCCAGCTCACCACTTTACGACAGGGGCGGACGGGGCTATGGCTACACCTTC. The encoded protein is CASSPLYDRGGRGYGYTF.

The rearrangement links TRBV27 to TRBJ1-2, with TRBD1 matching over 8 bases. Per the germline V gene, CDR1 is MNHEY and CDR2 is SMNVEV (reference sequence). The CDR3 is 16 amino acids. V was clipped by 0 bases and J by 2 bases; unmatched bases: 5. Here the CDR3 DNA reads TGTGCCAGCAGTTTATCCGGACAGGGCGTGAACTATGGCTACACCTTC. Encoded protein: CASSLSGQGVNYGYTF.

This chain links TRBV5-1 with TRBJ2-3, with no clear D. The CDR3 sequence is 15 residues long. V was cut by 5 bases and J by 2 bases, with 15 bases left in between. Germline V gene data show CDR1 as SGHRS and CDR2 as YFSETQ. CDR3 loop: CASRGWYLITDTQYF. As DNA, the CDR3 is TGCGCCAGCAGGGGTTGGTACTTAATCACAGATACGCAGTATTTT.